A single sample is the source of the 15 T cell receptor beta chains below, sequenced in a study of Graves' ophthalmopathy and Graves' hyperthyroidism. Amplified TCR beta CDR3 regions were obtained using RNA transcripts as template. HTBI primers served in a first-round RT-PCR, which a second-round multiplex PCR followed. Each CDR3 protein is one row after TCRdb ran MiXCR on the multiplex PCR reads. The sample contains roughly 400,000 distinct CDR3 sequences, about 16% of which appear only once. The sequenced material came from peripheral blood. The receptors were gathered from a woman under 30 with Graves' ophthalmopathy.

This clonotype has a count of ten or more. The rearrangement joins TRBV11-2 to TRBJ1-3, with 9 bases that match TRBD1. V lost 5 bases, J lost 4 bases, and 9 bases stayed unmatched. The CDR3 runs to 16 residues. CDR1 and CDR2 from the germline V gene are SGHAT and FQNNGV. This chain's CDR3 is CASSPKQGAGGNTIYF. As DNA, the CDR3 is TGTGCCAGCAGCCCAAAACAGGGGGCAGGGGGAAACACCATATATTTT.

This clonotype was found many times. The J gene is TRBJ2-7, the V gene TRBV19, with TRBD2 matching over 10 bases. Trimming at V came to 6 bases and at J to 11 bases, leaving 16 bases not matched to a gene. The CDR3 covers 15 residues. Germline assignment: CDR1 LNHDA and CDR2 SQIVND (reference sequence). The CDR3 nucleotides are TGTGCCAGTAGCCCAAGGACTAGCGGAGGTTTTGGGGAGTACTTC. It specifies CASSPRTSGGFGEYF.

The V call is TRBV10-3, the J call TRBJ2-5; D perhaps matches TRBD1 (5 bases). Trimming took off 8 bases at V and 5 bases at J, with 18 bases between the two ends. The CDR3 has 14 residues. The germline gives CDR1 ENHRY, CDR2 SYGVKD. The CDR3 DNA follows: TGTGCCATCGCCCCAGTTGGGGCGGAGGAGACCCAGTACTTC. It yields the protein CAIAPVGAEETQYF.

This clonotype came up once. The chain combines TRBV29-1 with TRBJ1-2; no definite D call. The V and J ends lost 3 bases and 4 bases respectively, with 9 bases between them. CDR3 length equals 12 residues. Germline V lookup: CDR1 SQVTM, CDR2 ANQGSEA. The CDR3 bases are TGCAGCGTTGACTTGTCTGTCTATGGCTACACCTTC. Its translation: CSVDLSVYGYTF.

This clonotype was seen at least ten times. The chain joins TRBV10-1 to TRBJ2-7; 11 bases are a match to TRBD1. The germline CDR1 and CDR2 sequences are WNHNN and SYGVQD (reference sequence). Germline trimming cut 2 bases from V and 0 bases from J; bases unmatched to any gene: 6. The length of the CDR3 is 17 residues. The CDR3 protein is CASSEGQGALGSYEQYF. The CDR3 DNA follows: TGCGCCAGCAGTGAGGGACAGGGGGCTCTTGGCTCCTACGAGCAGTACTTC.

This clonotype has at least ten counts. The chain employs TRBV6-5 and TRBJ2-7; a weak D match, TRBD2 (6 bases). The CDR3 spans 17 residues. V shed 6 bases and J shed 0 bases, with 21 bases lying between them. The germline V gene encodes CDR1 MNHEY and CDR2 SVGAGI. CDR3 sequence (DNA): TGTGCCAGCAGATCACGAGACGGGACTCAACACTCCTACGAGCAGTACTTC. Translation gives CASRSRDGTQHSYEQYF.

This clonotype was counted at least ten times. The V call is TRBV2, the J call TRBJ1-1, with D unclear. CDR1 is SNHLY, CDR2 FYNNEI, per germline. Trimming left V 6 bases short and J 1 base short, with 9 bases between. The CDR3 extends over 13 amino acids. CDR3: CASSDTRNTEAFF. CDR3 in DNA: TGTGCCAGCAGCGATACAAGGAACACTGAAGCTTTCTTT.

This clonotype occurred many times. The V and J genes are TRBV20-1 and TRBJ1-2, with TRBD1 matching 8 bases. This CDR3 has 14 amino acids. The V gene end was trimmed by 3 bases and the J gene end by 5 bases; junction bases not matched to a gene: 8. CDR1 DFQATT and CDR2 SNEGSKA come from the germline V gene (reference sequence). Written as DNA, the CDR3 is TGCAGTGCTAGTATCCCGGGGACAGGATATGGCTACACCTTC. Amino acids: CSASIPGTGYGYTF.

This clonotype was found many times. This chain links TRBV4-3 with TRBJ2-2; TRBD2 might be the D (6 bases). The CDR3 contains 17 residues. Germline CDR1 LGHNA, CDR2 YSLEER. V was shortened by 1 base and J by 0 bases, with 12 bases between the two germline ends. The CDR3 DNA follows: TGCGCCAGCAGCCAAGGGAGTGCGGGGACGAACACCGGGGAGCTGTTTTTT. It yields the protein CASSQGSAGTNTGELFF.

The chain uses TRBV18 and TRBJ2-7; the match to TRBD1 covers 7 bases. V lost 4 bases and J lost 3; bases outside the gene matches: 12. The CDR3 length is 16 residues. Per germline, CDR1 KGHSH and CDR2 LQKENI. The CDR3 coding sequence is TGTGCCAGCTCACACACCTACAGGGGTACCTTCTACGAGCAGTACTTC. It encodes CASSHTYRGTFYEQYF.

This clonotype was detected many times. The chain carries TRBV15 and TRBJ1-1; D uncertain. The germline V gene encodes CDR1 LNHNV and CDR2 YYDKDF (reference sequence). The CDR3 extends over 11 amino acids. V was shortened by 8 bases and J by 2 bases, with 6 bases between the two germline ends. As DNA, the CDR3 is TGTGCCACCCGTACCAACACTGAAGCTTTCTTT. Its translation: CATRTNTEAFF.

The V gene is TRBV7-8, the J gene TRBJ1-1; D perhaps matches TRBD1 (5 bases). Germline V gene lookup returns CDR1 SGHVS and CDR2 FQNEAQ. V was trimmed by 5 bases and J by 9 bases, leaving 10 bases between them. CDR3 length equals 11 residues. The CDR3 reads CASSHGTKAFF. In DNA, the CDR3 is TGTGCCAGCAGCCACGGGACGAAAGCTTTCTTT. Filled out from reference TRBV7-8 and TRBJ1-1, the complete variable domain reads GAGVSQSPRYKVAKRGQDVALRCDPISGHVSLFWYQQALGQGPEFLTYFQNEAQLDKSGLPSDRFFAERPEGSVSTLKIQRTQQEDSAVYLCASSHGTKAFFGQGTRLTVV.

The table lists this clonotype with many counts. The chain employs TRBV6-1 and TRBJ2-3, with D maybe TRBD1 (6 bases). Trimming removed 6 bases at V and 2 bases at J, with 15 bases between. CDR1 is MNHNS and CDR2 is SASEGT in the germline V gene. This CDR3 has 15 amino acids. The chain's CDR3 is CASSPGDISTDTQYF. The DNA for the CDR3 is TGTGCCAGCAGCCCTGGGGACATTTCCACAGATACGCAGTATTTT.

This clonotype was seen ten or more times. CDR3 sequence: CAWSQGTYYEQYF. The CDR3 DNA follows: TGTGCCTGGAGCCAGGGGACCTACTACGAGCAGTACTTC. The chain employs TRBV30 and TRBJ2-7; D might be TRBD1 (6 bases). The CDR3 has 13 amino acids. Germline V gives CDR1 GTSNPN, CDR2 SVGIG (reference sequence). V was shortened by 3 bases and J by 3 bases, with 12 bases between the two germline ends.

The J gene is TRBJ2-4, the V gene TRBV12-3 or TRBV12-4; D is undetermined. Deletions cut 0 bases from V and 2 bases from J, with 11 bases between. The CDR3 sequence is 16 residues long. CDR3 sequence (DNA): TGTGCCAGCAGTTTAGCTCTGGCAGGCTCCAAAAACATTCAGTACTTC. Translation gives CASSLALAGSKNIQYF.